This T cell receptor (beta chain) was identified in a study of blood T cells in healthy people across ages. Across the study: Per two T cells, template switching captured roughly one barcoded beta molecule. Findings and caveats of the study: As naive T cell percentage varied, TCR beta diversity correlated strongly with it.

From germline, CDR1 is SGHTA and CDR2 FQGNSA. The CDR3 is made up of 15 amino acids. Losses at the gene ends were 5 bases for V and 11 bases for J; bases not matched to a gene: 16. Details on this clonotype: The antigen remains undetermined.

Then a second PCR, running roughly 6 to 12 cycles, was carried out with a sample-barcoded 5' primer and a J-beta primer mix. Researchers report that a template-switch adaptor with 12 random nucleotides tagged each cDNA molecule. TCRdb used MiXCR to reprocess the 5' RACE reads, holding one entry per CDR3 protein. Here the sample spans roughly 730,000 distinct CDR3 sequences, around three fifths being singletons. This sequence joins TRBV7-2 and TRBJ2-5; 8 bases are a match to TRBD1. The sequencing input was blood. The clonotype was recovered from a middle-aged man in good health. The DNA for the CDR3 is TGTGCCAGCAGCCCTCGAACAGGGGGGTTTGGCAAGCAGTACTTC. Encoded protein: CASSPRTGGFGKQYF. The full variable domain, rest sourced from reference TRBV7-2 and TRBJ2-5, is GAGVSQSPSNKVTEKGKDVELRCDPISGHTALYWYRQSLGQGLEFLIYFQGNSAPDKSGLPSDRFSAERTGGSVSTLTIQRTQQEDSAVYLCASSPRTGGFGKQYFGPGTRLLVL.